This is a list of T cell receptor beta chains from one sample in a study of blood T cells in healthy people across ages. TCRdb re-called the 5' RACE reads with MiXCR, one entry per CDR3 protein. The sample includes 800,000 to 950,000 distinct CDR3 sequences, approximately 49% of them seen just once. Sequenced sample: blood. These receptors came from a man in his thirties or forties in good health. Each CDR3 is given with its conserved first and last residue. A D gene is named only where the DNA matches it firmly. The size field is filled for only some rows; it gives once, few, many or a size class.

v_gene,j_gene,abundance,d_gene,CDR3nt,CDR3aa
TRBV4-3,TRBJ1-2,few,TRBD1,TGCGCCAGCAGCCAAGAATTCCAACAGGGGGATGGCTACACCTTC,CASSQEFQQGDGYTF
TRBV4-1,TRBJ1-2,.,TRBD1,TGCGCCAGCAGCCAAGATTCGAGGGACAGTTATGTAGGTGGCTACACCTTC,CASSQDSRDSYVGGYTF
TRBV15,TRBJ2-5,few,TRBD2,TGTGCCACCAGCAGAGTGCGAGCGGGGGGTAACCAAGAGACCCAGTACTTC,CATSRVRAGGNQETQYF
TRBV10-3,TRBJ1-3,.,.,TGTGCCATCGGGGAACAGGGTATCTCTGGAAACACCATATATTTT,CAIGEQGISGNTIYF
TRBV4-2,TRBJ1-4,.,.,TGTGCCAGCAGCCAAGATCCCGGGACGTCGGGGAGAACTAATGAAAAACTGTTTTTT,CASSQDPGTSGRTNEKLFF
TRBV27,TRBJ1-5,.,.,TGTGCCAGCAGTTTAATACCGGGATTCAATCAGCCCCAGCATTTT,CASSLIPGFNQPQHF
TRBV5-1,TRBJ2-2,.,.,TGCGCCAGCAATCGGGACACCACCACCGGGGAGCTGTTTTTT,CASNRDTTTGELFF
TRBV6-1,TRBJ1-5,.,.,TGTGCCAGCAGTGAAGGACCGCTTAGCAATCAGCCCCAGCATTTT,CASSEGPLSNQPQHF
TRBV10-2,TRBJ2-7,.,.,TGCGCCAGCAGTGGGGTTCCGGGGCCCTACGAGCAGTACTTC,CASSGVPGPYEQYF
TRBV10-3,TRBJ1-6,few,TRBD1,TGTGCCATCAGTGGACAGGGAAGTAGTTCACCCCTCCACTTT,CAISGQGSSSPLHF
TRBV6-5,TRBJ2-7,.,.,TGTGCCAGCAGTTCCGACGGAGGGGTTGCCGAGCAGTACTTC,CASSSDGGVAEQYF
TRBV29-1,TRBJ2-3,many,.,TGCAGTGGGGGTTGGGGATCTAGCACAGATACGCAGTATTTT,CSGGWGSSTDTQYF
TRBV20-1,TRBJ1-1,.,.,TGCAGTGCTAGAGATCCTGGCTCGGCGAACACTGAAGCTTTCTTT,CSARDPGSANTEAFF
TRBV4-2,TRBJ2-1,.,.,TGTGCCAGCAGCCATGCCGGGACGAGGGAGACCCAGTTCTTC,CASSHAGTRETQFF
TRBV6-5,TRBJ1-6,few,.,TGTGCCAGCAGTTTCACCGGGACCCCCCTCCACTTT,CASSFTGTPLHF
TRBV4-1,TRBJ2-7,.,.,TGCGCCAGCAGCCAAGATAGGGTACGGGGTTCCAACGAGCAGTACTTC,CASSQDRVRGSNEQYF
TRBV12-3/TRBV12-4,TRBJ2-1,few,.,TGTGCCAGCAGTGGGGCGAGGGAGCAGTTCTTC,CASSGAREQFF
TRBV7-2,TRBJ2-3,once,.,TGTGCCAGCAGCTCGAGCAGGGTGGATACGCAGTATTTT,CASSSSRVDTQYF
TRBV7-2,TRBJ2-7,.,TRBD2,TGTGCCAGCAGCTTTAGGGCTAGCGGGAGCGACGAGCAGTACTTC,CASSFRASGSDEQYF
TRBV20-1,TRBJ2-1,.,.,TGCAGTGTTAGGCAGGTTAGCTCCTACAATGAGCAGTTCTTC,CSVRQVSSYNEQFF
TRBV7-2,TRBJ2-7,.,TRBD1,TGTGCCAGCAGCTACGCCACAGGGACAGCCTCCTACGAGCAGTACTTC,CASSYATGTASYEQYF
TRBV30,TRBJ1-1,few,.,TGTGCCTGGAGTGTAGTCCGGTTGATGAACACTGAAGCTTTCTTT,CAWSVVRLMNTEAFF